These 27 T cell receptor beta chains were all obtained from the same sample, sequenced in a study of patients and donors after allogeneic stem cell transplantation (TCRdb year 2020). The library was made by RT-PCR. The listed sequencing device is NextSeq 550. TCRdb trimmed the raw reads at Q25, called clones with MiXCR and kept productive beta chains. All rows with the same CDR3 protein become a single entry with the most common DNA and genes. The sample includes hundreds of thousands of distinct CDR3 sequences, with about a sixth observed a single time. The ten biggest clones cover around 6.8% of the sample. Sample: blood, either unsorted or a sorted T cell fraction (not recorded which). Every receptor here comes from a human donor who was either an allogeneic HSCT recipient or a stem cell or donor lymphocyte infusion donor (not recorded which). It is not recorded whose cells these are; they may come from a transplant donor.

With respect to this clonotype: Just one base apart from a much larger clone, this may be a read error. This chain joins TRBV12-3 or TRBV12-4 and TRBJ1-1, with a weak D call TRBD1 (5 bases). The CDR3 runs to 14 residues. This CDR3 reads CTSRPSDTRTQAFF. The CDR3, as DNA: TGTACCAGCAGGCCGTCGGACACGAGAACACAAGCTTTCTTT.

Points on this clonotype: An end of the junction does not agree with germline; a read error may underlie this. J is TRBJ2-3 and V is TRBV13; 9 positions agree with TRBD1. Germline loops: CDR1 PRHDT, CDR2 FYEKMQ (reference sequence). There are 15 residues in the CDR3. The CDR3 loop reads CASSVGQGRADTQYF. In DNA, the CDR3 is TGTGCCAGCAGCGTAGGACAGGGGAGGGCAGATACGCAGTATTTT.

This clonotype was counted a few times. The chain combines TRBV6-1 with TRBJ1-6; D ambiguous. Trimming removed 6 bases from V and 2 bases from J, with 8 bases in between. Germline V gene data show CDR1 as MNHNS and CDR2 as SASEGT. The CDR3 is made up of 14 amino acids. The CDR3 reads CASRALAYNSPLHF. The DNA of the CDR3 is TGTGCCAGCAGGGCCTTAGCCTATAATTCACCCCTCCACTTT.

This clonotype was observed a few times. V usage is TRBV2 and J usage is TRBJ1-5; 8 bases match TRBD1. The J segment lost 4 bases and the V segment lost 1 base, leaving 3 bases of the junction unmatched. The CDR3 contains 15 residues. The V gene's germline CDR1 is SNHLY and CDR2 FYNNEI. The CDR3 sequence is CASSEGTGFNQPQHF. CDR3 coding DNA: TGTGCCAGCAGTGAAGGGACAGGGTTTAATCAGCCCCAGCATTTT.

This clonotype was observed a handful of times. The chain has TRBV11-1 and TRBJ2-1; 12 nucleotides line up with TRBD2. The CDR3 loop spans 18 amino acids. Germline CDR1 SGHAT, CDR2 FQDESV (reference sequence). Trimming cost V 5 bases and J 7 bases; bases outside gene matches: 15. CDR3 sequence: CASSPRSLAGGSTNEQFF. The CDR3 nucleotides read TGTGCCAGCAGCCCCAGGTCACTAGCGGGGGGAAGTACGAATGAGCAGTTCTTC. The variable domain in full, completed from reference TRBV11-1 and TRBJ2-1, reads EAEVAQSPRYKITEKSQAVAFWCDPISGHATLYWYRQILGQGPELLVQFQDESVVDDSQLPKDRFSAERLKGVDSTLKIQPAELGDSAMYLCASSPRSLAGGSTNEQFFGPGTRLTVL.

This clonotype was observed a handful of times. The V gene is TRBV6-2 or TRBV6-3, the J gene TRBJ2-2; no clear D. V lost 3 bases and J lost 5, with 13 bases in between. The CDR3 covers 15 residues. CDR1 MNHEY and CDR2 SVGEGT come from the germline V gene. CDR3 bases: TGTGCCAGCAGTTATTGGTGGGCGGTTACCGGGGAGCTGTTTTTT. Translation: CASSYWWAVTGELFF.

This clonotype appeared a few times. V usage is TRBV5-6 and J usage is TRBJ2-1; D gene unclear. The CDR3 extends over 15 amino acids. The V end was cut by 1 base, the J end by 10 bases, with 18 bases between. Germline assignment: CDR1 SGHDT and CDR2 YYEEEE. CDR3 loop: CASSLNPGRYGEQFF. CDR3 nucleotides: TGTGCCAGCAGCTTGAACCCGGGCCGATATGGGGAGCAGTTCTTC.

This clonotype came up once. The chain joins TRBV27 to TRBJ2-7; 7 positions match TRBD1. Trimming at V came to 5 bases and at J to 2 bases, leaving 9 bases not matched to a gene. The germline V gene encodes CDR1 MNHEY and CDR2 SMNVEV (reference sequence). The CDR3 loop spans 15 amino acids. The CDR3 nucleotides read TGTGCCAGCAGTACCCAGGATGGACAGGCCTACGAGCAGTACTTC. Its translation is CASSTQDGQAYEQYF.

This clonotype was counted at least ten times. The genes are TRBV12-3 or TRBV12-4 and TRBJ2-7, with D perhaps TRBD2 (5 bases). Deletions cut 1 base from V and 8 bases from J, with 6 bases between. The CDR3 contains 11 residues. Written as DNA, the CDR3 is TGTGCCAGCAGTTTAGGAGGGAAGCAGTACTTC. This sequence encodes CASSLGGKQYF.

The table lists this clonotype with many counts. The rearrangement links TRBV12-3 or TRBV12-4 to TRBJ2-2; D unclear. The CDR3 length is 15 residues. Trimming cost V 10 bases and J 4 bases, with 19 bases left between them. The CDR3 nucleotides read TGTGCCATCCGACGAGGTAGATCCCCCACCGGGGAGCTGTTTTTT. This gives the protein CAIRRGRSPTGELFF.

The chain carries TRBV2 and TRBJ2-1; TRBD2 matches 8 bases. This CDR3 has 16 amino acids. Trimming took 3 bases from V and 3 from J; bases not matched to a gene: 7. Germline-derived CDR1 and CDR2 are SNHLY and FYNNEI. CDR3 nucleotide sequence: TGTGCCAGCAGTGATAACGAAGCGGGGGACTACAATGAGCAGTTCTTC. Its translation: CASSDNEAGDYNEQFF.

The CDR3 reads CASSEVGSRNDGKLFF. The CDR3 DNA reads TGTGCCAGCAGTGAAGTAGGCAGTCGAAATGATGGAAAACTGTTTTTT. The V call is TRBV6-1, the J call TRBJ1-4; no clear D gene. Germline assignment: CDR1 MNHNS and CDR2 SASEGT. The CDR3 spans 16 residues. V shed 1 base and J shed 10 bases, with 19 bases lying between them.

This clonotype was counted only a few times. The V call is TRBV9, the J call TRBJ2-1, with TRBD2 as a possible D gene (6 bases). Germline CDR1 is SGDLS and CDR2 is YYNGEE. The CDR3 runs to 15 residues. V shed 0 bases and J shed 1 base, with 8 bases lying between them. CDR3 nucleotides: TGTGCCAGCAGCGTAGGGCTAGCGTCCTACAATGAGCAGTTCTTC. Translating gives CASSVGLASYNEQFF.

V usage is TRBV6-5 and J usage is TRBJ1-2; 9 nucleotides match TRBD1. J gave up 4 bases and V 2 bases, and 2 bases lay outside the gene matches. Germline values: CDR1 MNHEY, CDR2 SVGAGI. The CDR3 totals 14 residues. The CDR3 nucleotides are TGTGCCAGCAGTTACCCGGGACAGGGCTATGGCTACACCTTC. Protein sequence: CASSYPGQGYGYTF.

The table lists this clonotype with a few counts. The chain combines TRBV5-1 with TRBJ2-3, with D hard to call. The CDR3 is made up of 14 amino acids. Germline CDR1 SGHRS, CDR2 YFSETQ. V was pared by 4 bases and J by 3 bases, with 12 bases between. DNA for the CDR3: TGCGCCAGCAGCCTGAATTGGGGAACAGATACGCAGTATTTT. Translated, it gives CASSLNWGTDTQYF.

The V gene is TRBV6-1, the J gene TRBJ2-5; 14 bases match TRBD2. The CDR3 is made up of 16 amino acids. Germline CDR1 and CDR2: MNHNS and SASEGT. With 5 bases clipped from V and 6 bases from J, the junction kept 8 bases outside the gene matches. The CDR3 bases are TGTGCCAGCAGTCCCAGGACTAGCGGGGGGAGGAAGACCCAGTACTTC. Amino acids: CASSPRTSGGRKTQYF.

In this sample, this clonotype turned up a few times. The chain recombines TRBV5-1 with TRBJ2-3, with 10 bases matching TRBD2. This CDR3 spans 14 amino acids. Looked up from germline, CDR1 is SGHRS and CDR2 is YFSETQ. Unmatched junction bases numbered 5, after V lost 6 bases and J lost 4 bases. The CDR3 here is CASKSGRAPDTQYF. In DNA, the CDR3 is TGCGCCAGCAAAAGCGGGAGGGCGCCAGATACGCAGTATTTT.

This clonotype occurred a few times. The chain recombines TRBV9 with TRBJ2-1, with 14 bases fitting TRBD2. The V gene's germline CDR1 is SGDLS and CDR2 YYNGEE. J lost 10 bases, V lost 4 bases, and 13 bases had no gene match. The CDR3 is 17 residues long. The CDR3 DNA reads TGTGCCAGCAGCCCTATGGGGACTAGCGGGAGTCTACGGGAGCAGTTCTTC. Protein sequence: CASSPMGTSGSLREQFF.

The V call is TRBV5-1, the J call TRBJ2-7; D remains ambiguous. This CDR3 spans 15 amino acids. CDR1 and CDR2 (germline): SGHRS, YFSETQ. The ends were cut back, 4 bases at V and 6 bases at J, with 20 bases in the middle. The CDR3 DNA reads TGCGCCAGCAGCGCCCTAAAAAGTGGGGTGGGCGAGCAGTACTTC. This sequence encodes CASSALKSGVGEQYF. Full variable domain (missing parts from reference TRBV5-1 and TRBJ2-7): KAGVTQTPRYLIKTRGQQVTLSCSPISGHRSVSWYQQTPGQGLQFLFEYFSETQRNKGNFPGRFSGRQFSNSRSEMNVSTLELGDSALYLCASSALKSGVGEQYFGPGTRLTVT.

The rearrangement links TRBV20-1 to TRBJ2-7; D remains unclear. V gave up 6 bases and J gave up 4 bases, with 10 bases separating them. CDR3 length: 11 residues. Germline loops: CDR1 DFQATT, CDR2 SNEGSKA (reference sequence). In nucleotides, the CDR3 is TGCAGTGCCCTGAACGAGTACGAGCAGTACTTC. It translates to CSALNEYEQYF.

The genes are TRBV2 and TRBJ1-6; maybe TRBD1 (5 bases). The germline V and J ends were trimmed by 8 bases and 7 bases, with 18 bases remaining between them. CDR1 and CDR2 (germline): SNHLY, FYNNEI. The CDR3 is 15 amino acids. CDR3: CASLIQGQINSPLHF. CDR3 bases: TGTGCCAGCCTGATTCAAGGACAAATCAATTCACCCCTCCACTTT. The full variable domain, rest sourced from reference TRBV2 and TRBJ1-6, is EPEVTQTPSHQVTQMGQEVILRCVPISNHLYFYWYRQILGQKVEFLVSFYNNEISEKSEIFDDQFSVERPDGSNFTLKIRSTKLEDSAMYFCASLIQGQINSPLHFGNGTRLTVT.

The gene calls are TRBV30 and TRBJ2-5; perhaps TRBD1 as D (5 bases). V lost 2 bases, J lost 5 bases, and 9 bases lay in between. The CDR3 loop spans 12 amino acids. CDR1 and CDR2 from the germline V gene are GTSNPN and SVGIG (reference sequence). Here the CDR3 DNA reads TGTGCCTGGAGTAGGGGATCGGAGACCCAGTACTTC. This sequence encodes CAWSRGSETQYF.

This clonotype occurred many times. V usage is TRBV5-1 and J usage is TRBJ1-2; no clear D gene. Germline V gene sequence: CDR1 SGHRS, CDR2 YFSETQ. Trimming shortened V by 0 bases and J by 3 bases, and 6 bases separated the two germline ends. The CDR3 contains 13 residues. The chain's CDR3 is CASSLDQDYGYTF. Written as DNA, the CDR3 is TGCGCCAGCAGCTTGGATCAGGACTATGGCTACACCTTC.

A few counts support this clonotype. This chain joins TRBV29-1 and TRBJ2-2; D not certain. Germline CDR1 and CDR2: SQVTM and ANQGSEA. V was pared by 5 bases and J by 7 bases, with 8 bases between. The CDR3 sequence is 11 residues long. CDR3 protein: CSVLRIGELFF. Here the CDR3 DNA reads TGCAGCGTTCTTAGGATCGGGGAGCTGTTTTTT.

This clonotype was seen a few times. The chain has TRBV11-2 and TRBJ2-5, with 10 positions matching TRBD2. The CDR3 is 17 residues long. Germline values: CDR1 SGHAT, CDR2 FQNNGV. V shed 2 bases, J shed 4 bases, and the junction held 10 bases outside the gene matches. The CDR3 loop reads CASSLSGRVRNGETQYF. The CDR3 nucleotides read TGTGCCAGCAGCTTAAGCGGGAGGGTTAGGAATGGAGAGACCCAGTACTTC.

The sample holds many counts of this clonotype. The chain links TRBV29-1 to TRBJ2-2; tentatively, D is TRBD1 (6 bases). V was trimmed by 4 bases and J by 12 bases, leaving 12 bases between them. This CDR3 contains 11 residues. Germline lookup yields CDR1 SQVTM and CDR2 ANQGSEA. CDR3 bases: TGCAGCGTTGCGGACAGCCCGAAGCTGTTTTTT. Residues: CSVADSPKLFF.

The chain has TRBV6-5 and TRBJ2-1, with D possibly TRBD2 on 6 matching bases. CDR1 is MNHEY, CDR2 SVGAGI, per germline. V lost 0 bases and J lost 5, with 14 bases in between. CDR3 length equals 16 residues. The CDR3 DNA is TGTGCCAGCAGTTACTCGCCTAAAGCGGGCAACAATGAGCAGTTCTTC. Translation gives CASSYSPKAGNNEQFF.